Listed below are T cell receptor beta chains from one sample, sequenced in a study of shared clonotypes between healthy human individuals. Assay used: immunoSEQ multiplex PCR; TCRdb lists only in-frame clones, some missing. The sample includes about 2.1 million clones, around 93% of them seen just once. Input material: naive CD8+ T cells from PBMCs. The receptors here all came from a man younger than 35 in good health. Some clones in this sample may be carry-over from other donors' samples. The CDR3 runs from the conserved cysteine through the conserved F or W. Each record gives: J gene, V gene, D gene, clone size, CDR3 protein, CDR3 DNA. D genes are given only for firm matches. Expanded clones are given a class, and other clones once, few, many or no size at all.

>TRBJ1-2|TRBV19|NA|once
CASSIGRQFNYGYTF
TGTGCCAGTAGTATAGGTCGCCAGTTCAACTATGGCTACACCTTC
>TRBJ2-1|TRBV6-6|TRBD2|NA
CASSYTQSGINEQFF
TGTGCCAGCAGTTACACCCAAAGCGGGATAAATGAGCAGTTCTTC
>TRBJ2-4|TRBV7-9|NA|NA
CASSSPSAVAKNIQYF
TGTGCCAGCAGCTCACCCTCCGCGGTAGCCAAAAACATTCAGTACTTC
>TRBJ2-7|TRBV11-2|NA|NA
CAGQEGWGEQYF
TGTGCCGGCCAGGAGGGTTGGGGCGAGCAGTACTTC
>TRBJ1-2|TRBV30|TRBD1|NA
CAWRGQGDYGYTF
TGTGCCTGGAGAGGACAGGGCGACTATGGCTACACCTTC
>TRBJ2-2|TRBV7-8|NA|NA
CASSLGVRLSTGELFF
TGTGCCAGCAGCTTAGGCGTCCGACTATCAACCGGGGAGCTGTTTTTT
>TRBJ2-2|TRBV7-9|NA|NA
CASSELPGTTNTGELFF
TGTGCCAGCAGCGAACTCCCCGGGACGACGAACACCGGGGAGCTGTTTTTT
>TRBJ2-6|TRBV9|NA|NA
CASSSPNIDGSGANVLTF
TGTGCCAGCAGCTCACCTAATATCGACGGCTCTGGGGCCAACGTCCTGACTTTC
>TRBJ2-1|TRBV7-8|TRBD1|NA
CASSSWDSLYNEQFF
TGTGCCAGCAGCTCCTGGGACAGCCTTTACAATGAGCAGTTCTTC
>TRBJ2-3|TRBV7-9|TRBD1|NA
CASSTTGGSTDTQYF
TGTGCCAGCAGCACGACAGGGGGGAGCACAGATACGCAGTATTTT
>TRBJ1-2|TRBV27|TRBD1|few
CASSISRTGGSYGYTF
TGTGCCAGCAGTATAAGCCGGACAGGGGGGAGCTATGGCTACACCTTC
>TRBJ2-7|TRBV5-4|TRBD2|NA
CASSSGTSGRAYEQYF
TGTGCCAGCAGCTCCGGGACTAGCGGGAGGGCCTACGAGCAGTACTTC
>TRBJ1-1|TRBV6-6|TRBD1|once
CASSYDRVQAFF
TGTGCCAGCAGTTACGACAGGGTTCAAGCTTTCTTT
>TRBJ1-3|TRBV29-1|TRBD1|NA
CSIQGTGPNTIYF
TGCAGCATCCAGGGGACAGGGCCGAACACCATATATTTT
>TRBJ1-2|TRBV2|NA|NA
CASSHNSGSHGYTF
TGTGCCAGCAGTCACAACTCGGGATCCCATGGCTACACCTTC
>TRBJ2-5|TRBV9|TRBD1|NA
CASSVGQGQETQYF
TGTGCCAGCAGCGTAGGACAGGGGCAGGAGACCCAGTACTTC